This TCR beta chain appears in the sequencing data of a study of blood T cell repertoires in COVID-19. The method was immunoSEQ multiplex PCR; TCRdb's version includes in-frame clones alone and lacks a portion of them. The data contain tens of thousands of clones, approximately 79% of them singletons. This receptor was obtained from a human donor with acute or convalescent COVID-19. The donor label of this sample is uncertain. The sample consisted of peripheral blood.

CDR3 sequence reads: CASSPDRGLNEKLFF. CDR3 nucleotide sequence: TGTGCCAGCAGTCCCGACAGGGGGCTTAATGAAAAACTGTTTTTT. The rearrangement joins TRBV28 to TRBJ1-4, with 10 nucleotides matching TRBD1. In germline, CDR1 is MDHEN, CDR2 SYDVKM. Trimming took 5 bases from V and 4 from J; bases not matched to a gene: 4. The CDR3 loop spans 15 amino acids.